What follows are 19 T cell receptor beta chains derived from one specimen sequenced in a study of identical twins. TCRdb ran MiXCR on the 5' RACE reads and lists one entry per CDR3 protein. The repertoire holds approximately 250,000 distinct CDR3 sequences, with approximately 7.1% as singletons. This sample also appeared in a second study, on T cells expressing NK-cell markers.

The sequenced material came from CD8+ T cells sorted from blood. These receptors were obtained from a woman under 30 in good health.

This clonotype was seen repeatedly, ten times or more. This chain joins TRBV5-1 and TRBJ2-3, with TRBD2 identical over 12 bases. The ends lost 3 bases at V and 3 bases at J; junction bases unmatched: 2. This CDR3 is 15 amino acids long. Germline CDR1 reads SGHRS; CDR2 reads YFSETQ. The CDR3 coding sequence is TGCGCCAGCAGCTCGACTAGCGGGAGTACAGATACGCAGTATTTT. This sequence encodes CASSSTSGSTDTQYF.

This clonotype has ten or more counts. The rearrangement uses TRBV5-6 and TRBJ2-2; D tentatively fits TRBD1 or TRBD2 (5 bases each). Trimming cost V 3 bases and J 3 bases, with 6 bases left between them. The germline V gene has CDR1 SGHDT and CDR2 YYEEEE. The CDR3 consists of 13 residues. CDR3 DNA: TGTGCCAGCAGCTGGGGACACACCGGGGAGCTGTTTTTT. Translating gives CASSWGHTGELFF.

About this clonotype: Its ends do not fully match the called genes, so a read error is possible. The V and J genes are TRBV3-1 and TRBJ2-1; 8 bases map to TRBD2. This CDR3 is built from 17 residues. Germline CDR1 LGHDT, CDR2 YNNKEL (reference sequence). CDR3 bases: TGTGCCAGCACCCAAGAGGTAGCGGGGACACCTGGTAGTGAGCAGTTCTTC. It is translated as CASTQEVAGTPGSEQFF.

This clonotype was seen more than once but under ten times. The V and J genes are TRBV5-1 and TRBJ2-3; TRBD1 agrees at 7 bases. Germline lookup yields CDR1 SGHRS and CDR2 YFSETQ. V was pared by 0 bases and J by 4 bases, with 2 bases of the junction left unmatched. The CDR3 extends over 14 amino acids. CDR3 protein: CASSLVGGADTQYF. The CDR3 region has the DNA TGCGCCAGCAGCTTGGTAGGGGGCGCAGATACGCAGTATTTT.

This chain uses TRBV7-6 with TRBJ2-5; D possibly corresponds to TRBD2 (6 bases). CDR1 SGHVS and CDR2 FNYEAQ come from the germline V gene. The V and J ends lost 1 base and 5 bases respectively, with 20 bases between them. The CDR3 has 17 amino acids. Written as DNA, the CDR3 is TGTGCCAGCAGCTTAGAGGCGAGGCCGACTAGGCGGGAGACCCAGTACTTC. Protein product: CASSLEARPTRRETQYF.

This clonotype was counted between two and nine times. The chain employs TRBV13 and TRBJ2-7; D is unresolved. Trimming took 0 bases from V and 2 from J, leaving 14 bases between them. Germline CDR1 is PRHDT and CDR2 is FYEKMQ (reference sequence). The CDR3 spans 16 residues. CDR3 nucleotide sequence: TGTGCCAGCAGCTTAGGCCAAGGACCTACGGCCTACGAGCAGTACTTC. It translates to CASSLGQGPTAYEQYF.

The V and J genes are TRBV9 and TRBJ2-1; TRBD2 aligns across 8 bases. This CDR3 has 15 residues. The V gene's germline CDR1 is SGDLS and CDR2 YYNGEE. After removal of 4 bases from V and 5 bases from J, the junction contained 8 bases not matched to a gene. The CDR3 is CASSPEGSGDNEQFF. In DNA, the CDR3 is TGTGCCAGCAGCCCCGAAGGTAGCGGGGACAATGAGCAGTTCTTC. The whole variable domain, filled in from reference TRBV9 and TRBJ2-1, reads DSGVTQTPKHLITATGQRVTLRCSPRSGDLSVYWYQQSLDQGLQFLIQYYNGEERAKGNILERFSAQQFPDLHSELNLSSLELGDSALYFCASSPEGSGDNEQFFGPGTRLTVL.

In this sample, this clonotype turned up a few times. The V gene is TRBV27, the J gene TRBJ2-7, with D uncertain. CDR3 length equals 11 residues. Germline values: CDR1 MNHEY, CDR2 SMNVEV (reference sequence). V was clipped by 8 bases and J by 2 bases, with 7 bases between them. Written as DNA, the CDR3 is TGTGCCAGCGGGCCGGCCTACGAGCAGTACTTC. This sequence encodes CASGPAYEQYF.

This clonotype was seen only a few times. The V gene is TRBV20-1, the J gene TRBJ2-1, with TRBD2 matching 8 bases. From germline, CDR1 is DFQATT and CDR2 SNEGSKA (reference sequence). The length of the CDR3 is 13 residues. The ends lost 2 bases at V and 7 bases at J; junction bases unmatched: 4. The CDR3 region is CSARRGGWNEQFF. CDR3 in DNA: TGCAGTGCTAGACGGGGGGGTTGGAATGAGCAGTTCTTC.

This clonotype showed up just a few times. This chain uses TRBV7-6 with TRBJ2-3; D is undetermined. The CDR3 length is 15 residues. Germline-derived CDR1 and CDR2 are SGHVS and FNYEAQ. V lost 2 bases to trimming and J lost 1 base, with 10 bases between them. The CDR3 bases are TGTGCCAGCAGCTTATCGTCGTGGGGCACAGATACGCAGTATTTT. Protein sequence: CASSLSSWGTDTQYF.

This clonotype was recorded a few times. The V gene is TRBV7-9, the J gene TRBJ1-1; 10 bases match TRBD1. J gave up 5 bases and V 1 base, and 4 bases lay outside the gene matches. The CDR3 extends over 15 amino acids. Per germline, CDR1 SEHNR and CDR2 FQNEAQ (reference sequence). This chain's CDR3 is CASSLEGQGPTEAFF. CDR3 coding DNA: TGTGCCAGCAGCTTAGAGGGACAGGGGCCAACTGAAGCTTTCTTT.

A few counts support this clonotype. CDR3 bases: TGTGCCAGCAGCTTACTTAGTTCAGATACGCAGTATTTT. This sequence encodes CASSLLSSDTQYF. This chain links TRBV7-2 with TRBJ2-3; no definite D call. Germline CDR1 SGHTA, CDR2 FQGNSA. The CDR3 loop spans 13 amino acids. V was pared by 2 bases and J by 4 bases, with 7 bases between.

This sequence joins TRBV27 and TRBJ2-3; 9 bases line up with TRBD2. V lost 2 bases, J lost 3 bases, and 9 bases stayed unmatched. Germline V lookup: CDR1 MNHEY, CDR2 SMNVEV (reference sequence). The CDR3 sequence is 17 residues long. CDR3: CASSLVLAGVSTDTQYF. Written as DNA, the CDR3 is TGTGCCAGCAGTTTAGTGTTAGCGGGAGTAAGTACAGATACGCAGTATTTT.

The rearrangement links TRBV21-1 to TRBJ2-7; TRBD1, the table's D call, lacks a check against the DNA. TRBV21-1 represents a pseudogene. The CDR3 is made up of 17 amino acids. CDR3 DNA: TGTGCCAGCAGCCCCTACTCATCCGGGACAGATGCCTACGAGCAGTACTTC. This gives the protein CASSPYSSGTDAYEQYF.

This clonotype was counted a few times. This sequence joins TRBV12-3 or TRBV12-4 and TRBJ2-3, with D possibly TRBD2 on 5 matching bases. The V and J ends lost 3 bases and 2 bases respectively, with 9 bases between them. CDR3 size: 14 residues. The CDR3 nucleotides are TGTGCCAGCAGTTTTGGACTGCACACAGATACGCAGTATTTT. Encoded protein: CASSFGLHTDTQYF.

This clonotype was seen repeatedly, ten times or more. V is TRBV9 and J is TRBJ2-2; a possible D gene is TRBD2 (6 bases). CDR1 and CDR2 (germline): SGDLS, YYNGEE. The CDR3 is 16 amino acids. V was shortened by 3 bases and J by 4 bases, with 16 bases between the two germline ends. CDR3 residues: CASSAEATGGTGELFF. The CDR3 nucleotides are TGTGCCAGCAGCGCCGAGGCCACCGGGGGCACCGGGGAGCTGTTTTTT.

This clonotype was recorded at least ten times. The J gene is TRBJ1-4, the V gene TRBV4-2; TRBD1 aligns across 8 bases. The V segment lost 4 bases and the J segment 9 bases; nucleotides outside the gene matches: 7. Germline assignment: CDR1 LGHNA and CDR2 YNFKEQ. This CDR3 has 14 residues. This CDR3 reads CASSLETGDKKLFF. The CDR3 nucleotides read TGTGCCAGCAGCCTGGAGACAGGGGACAAAAAACTGTTTTTT.

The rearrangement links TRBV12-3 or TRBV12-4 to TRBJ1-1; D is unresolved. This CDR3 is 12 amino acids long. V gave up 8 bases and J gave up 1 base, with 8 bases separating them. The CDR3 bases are TGTGCCAGCGGAGAGGGGAACACTGAAGCTTTCTTT. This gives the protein CASGEGNTEAFF.

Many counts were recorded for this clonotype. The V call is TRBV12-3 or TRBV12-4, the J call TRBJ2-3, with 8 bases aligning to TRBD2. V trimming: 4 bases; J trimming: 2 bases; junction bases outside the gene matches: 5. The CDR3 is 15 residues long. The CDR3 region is CASSWTSRYTDTQYF. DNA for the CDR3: TGTGCCAGCAGTTGGACTAGCAGATACACAGATACGCAGTATTTT.